This TCR beta chain was sequenced during a study of blood T cell repertoires in COVID-19. About the research overall: The origin of the acute and convalescent COVID-19 samples was the United States, Italy and Spain. The cDNA or gDNA used as material had been derived from T cells, B-cell-depleted T cells, or PBMCs.

This CDR3 is 14 amino acids long. V was clipped by 6 bases and J by 4 bases, with 13 bases between them. CDR1 is MNHEY, CDR2 SVGAGI, per germline. As handled by the study authors: Nucleated cell number was recorded as an estimate derived from reference gene primer amplification. TCRdb's copy holds only in-frame clones and misses some; the assay was immunoSEQ multiplex PCR. V and J calls and clone size are as listed in that table; D and trimming were resolved from the DNA. This sample has under 400,000 clones; around 87% occur once, and the top ten carry 6.5% to 8%. This receptor was identified in a man aged 18 to 30 with active or convalescent COVID-19. The sample consisted of peripheral blood. The chain employs TRBV6-5 and TRBJ1-3, with D perhaps matching TRBD1 (6 bases). CDR3 residues: CASSRGGSGNTIYF. The CDR3, as DNA: TGTGCCAGCAGCCGAGGGGGTTCGGGAAACACCATATATTTT.